Below, 8 T cell receptor beta chains from the same sample are listed, as sequenced in a study of cytomegalovirus exposure and HLA in healthy donors. With 60 Vbeta and 13 Jbeta primers, the PCR was carried out. Sequenced by immunoSEQ multiplex PCR; TCRdb stores in-frame clones only, minus some. The sample has 90,000 to 100,000 clones, 60% to 75% seen once. The source material was PBMCs. The source of these receptors is a female donor in good health and CMV-seronegative.

The J gene is TRBJ1-2, the V gene TRBV9; 8 bases align to TRBD1. The CDR3 covers 14 residues. Trimming removed 7 bases from V and 5 bases from J; junction bases left unmatched: 10. CDR1 is SGDLS and CDR2 is YYNGEE in the germline V gene. The CDR3 DNA reads TGTGCCAGCGCAAAGGACAGGGCCGCATATGGCTACACCTTC. Translation: CASAKDRAAYGYTF. The whole variable domain, remainder taken from reference TRBV9 and TRBJ1-2, is DSGVTQTPKHLITATGQRVTLRCSPRSGDLSVYWYQQSLDQGLQFLIQYYNGEERAKGNILERFSAQQFPDLHSELNLSSLELGDSALYFCASAKDRAAYGYTFGSGTRLTVV.

Concerning this clone itself: The sample carries other DNA sequences with the same CDR3. The chain is built from TRBV28 and TRBJ1-2, with a tentative D call TRBD1 (5 bases). Germline V gene lookup returns CDR1 MDHEN and CDR2 SYDVKM. V gave up 3 bases and J gave up 8 bases, with 10 bases separating them. CDR3 length: 12 amino acids. CDR3 loop: CASSLGGYGYTF. In DNA, the CDR3 is TGTGCCAGCAGTTTGGGGGGTTACGGCTACACCTTC.

This chain joins TRBV7-9 and TRBJ1-2, with D perhaps matching TRBD1 (5 bases). Per the germline V gene, CDR1 is SEHNR and CDR2 is FQNEAQ (reference sequence). The CDR3 covers 12 residues. V lost 6 bases and J 7 bases, leaving 12 bases between the germline ends. CDR3 residues: CASRTADPGYTF. Here the CDR3 DNA reads TGTGCCAGCAGGACAGCCGATCCTGGCTACACCTTC.

This clone came up a few times. This chain connects TRBV28 to TRBJ1-2; D call uncertain. The CDR3 has 11 amino acids. The germline V gene encodes CDR1 MDHEN and CDR2 SYDVKM. The V gene lost 6 bases and the J gene lost 4 bases, with 6 bases spanning the gap. CDR3 nucleotides: TGTGCCAGCAGCTACAGCTATGGCTACACCTTC. This codes for CASSYSYGYTF.

This chain links TRBV5-6 with TRBJ1-5; D is unclear. Germline V gene data show CDR1 as SGHDT and CDR2 as YYEEEE. This CDR3 is built from 12 residues. V lost 4 bases, J lost 5 bases, and 7 bases lay in between. In DNA, the CDR3 is TGTGCCAGCAGCCTACGTCATCAGCCCCAGCATTTT. The encoded protein is CASSLRHQPQHF. The full variable domain, with the rest looked up from reference TRBV5-6 and TRBJ1-5, is DAGVTQSPTHLIKTRGQQVTLRCSPKSGHDTVSWYQQALGQGPQFIFQYYEEEERQRGNFPDRFSGHQFPNYSSELNVNALLLGDSALYLCASSLRHQPQHFGDGTRLSIL.

This clone was seen a handful of times. V is TRBV7-8 and J is TRBJ1-4; D uncertain. Per germline, CDR1 SGHVS and CDR2 FQNEAQ. The CDR3 consists of 16 residues. V was shortened by 2 bases and J by 0 bases, with 10 bases between the two germline ends. CDR3 protein: CASSLNSFATNEKLFF. DNA of the CDR3: TGTGCCAGCAGCTTAAACAGTTTTGCAACTAATGAAAAACTGTTTTTT.

V is TRBV15 and J is TRBJ2-1, with TRBD1 as a possible D gene (6 bases). Germline loops: CDR1 LNHNV, CDR2 YYDKDF (reference sequence). Deletions cut 5 bases from V and 4 bases from J, with 12 bases between. This CDR3 contains 14 residues. The CDR3 region is CATSWTVKYNEQFF. DNA for the CDR3: TGTGCCACCAGCTGGACAGTGAAATACAATGAGCAGTTCTTC.

V and J are TRBV2 and TRBJ2-5; 9 positions agree with TRBD2. The CDR3 has 16 residues. Germline CDR1 reads SNHLY; CDR2 reads FYNNEI. The junction had 6 bases not matched to a gene; V was cut back by 0 bases and J by 4 bases. CDR3 region: CASSEASGGELETQYF. The CDR3 DNA reads TGTGCCAGCAGTGAAGCTAGCGGGGGCGAGTTAGAGACCCAGTACTTC.